A selection of T cell receptor beta chains follows, all from one sample in a study of T-cell reconstitution after alpha-beta-depleted transplantation in children. TCRdb redid the calling of the PCR reads with MiXCR, one entry per CDR3 protein. The table lists approximately 400,000 distinct CDR3 sequences, 15% to 20% of them singletons, with under 30% in the top ten. This specimen was PBMCs, mostly from graft donor cells, taken 360 days after TCRalphabeta/CD19-depleted stem cell transplant. The receptor set was obtained from a boy under two years old who had a stem cell transplant for Wiskott-Aldrich syndrome, so the T cells may come from the graft donor. Both conserved end residues are part of each CDR3. D genes are given only for firm matches. Clone size is shown for a subset of rows, as once, few, many or a class of expanded clone.

v_call	clone_size	d_call	j_call	cdr3_nt	cdr3_aa
TRBV11-2	few	TRBD2	TRBJ2-1	TGTGCCAGCAGCTTTCTAGCGGACTCCTACAATGAGCAGTTCTTC	CASSFLADSYNEQFF
TRBV29-1	-	-	TRBJ1-4	TGCAGCGTGACAGATGGGGAAAAACTGTTTTTT	CSVTDGEKLFF
TRBV5-1	-	-	TRBJ2-3	TGCGCCAGCAGCTTAACCCCAGGGGCAGATACGCAGTATTTT	CASSLTPGADTQYF
TRBV3-1	-	-	TRBJ2-2	TGTGCCAGCAGCCAAAGACGGGCGAACACCGGGGAGCTGTTTTTT	CASSQRRANTGELFF
TRBV20-1	-	-	TRBJ1-4	TGCAGTGCCAGAAGGACAGTCTATGAAAAACTGTTTTTT	CSARRTVYEKLFF
TRBV20-1	-	TRBD2	TRBJ2-1	TGCAGTGCTAGAGTGCTAGCGGGAGGGATTGAGCAGTTCTTC	CSARVLAGGIEQFF
TRBV6-2/TRBV6-3	few	-	TRBJ2-6	TGTGCCAGCAGTTACAGTGGCGCTGGGGCCAACGTCCTGACTTTC	CASSYSGAGANVLTF
TRBV4-1	few	-	TRBJ2-7	TGCGCCAGCAGCCAAGCCGCCGGGACAAACTACGAGCAGTACTTC	CASSQAAGTNYEQYF
TRBV7-9	-	-	TRBJ2-3	TGTGCCAGCAGCTTTGGGATCAGCGGATTCACAGATACGCAGTATTTT	CASSFGISGFTDTQYF
TRBV7-9	few	-	TRBJ2-7	TGTGCCATTAGGGGATCTACAGGAATCTACGAGCAGTACTTC	CAIRGSTGIYEQYF
TRBV20-1	few	-	TRBJ2-5	TGCAGTGCCCTTTGGGGGGGGCATCACGAGACCCAGTACTTC	CSALWGGHHETQYF
TRBV5-1	-	-	TRBJ1-2	TGCGCCAGCAGCTTTGGCAGGGACAATGGCTACACCTTC	CASSFGRDNGYTF
TRBV12-3/TRBV12-4	-	-	TRBJ2-1	TGTGCCAGCAGTCCCGGGACTCTAATAGACTCCTACAATGAGCAGTTCTTC	CASSPGTLIDSYNEQFF
TRBV11-1	many	-	TRBJ2-7	TGTGCCAGCAGCTTAACGGGCACAGACTCCTACGAGCAGTACTTC	CASSLTGTDSYEQYF
TRBV12-3/TRBV12-4	few	-	TRBJ2-3	TGTGCCAGCAGTTCCCGGCCAACAGCAGATACGCAGTATTTT	CASSSRPTADTQYF
TRBV6-2/TRBV6-3	few	TRBD2	TRBJ2-2	TGTGCCAGCAGTTACTCGAGTCTAGCGGTCACCGGGGAGCTGTTTTTT	CASSYSSLAVTGELFF
TRBV12-3/TRBV12-4	few	TRBD2	TRBJ2-5	TGTGCCAGCAGCGGACTAGCGGAGACAAAGGAGACCCAGTACTTC	CASSGLAETKETQYF